This T cell receptor (beta chain) appears in the sequencing data of a study of T-cell memory formation after mild COVID-19. In the study overall: The TCR clusters were mostly specific to one donor.

This clonotype came up a few times. Its cognate antigen is unknown. 5'RACE, which relied on constant-segment primers, yielded TCR alpha and TCR beta cDNA libraries carrying sample barcodes and UMIs. From the 5' RACE reads, TCRdb called clonotypes with MiXCR, one entry per CDR3 protein. Among about 620,000 distinct CDR3 sequences listed, more than 15% were seen once. Germline CDR1 reads SGDLS; CDR2 reads YYNGEE. CDR3 length: 16 residues. V lost 0 bases and J lost 4; bases outside the gene matches: 4. Study conclusions and caveats: Researchers report contracting CD4+ clones mostly in CM and EM, with CD8+ clones in EMRA. Contracting clones from day 15 to 85 had balanced CD4/CD8; later expanders favoured CD4+.

V gene TRBV9 combines with J gene TRBJ2-3; 11 nucleotides align to TRBD1. Specimen: PBMCs or a T cell subset sorted from them (not recorded which). This sequence was found in an adult woman who had mild COVID-19 (a few samples of this study predate the infection). Cell type and time point are not known. CDR3 coding DNA: TGTGCCAGCAGCGTAGGGACAGGGGGCGGGTCAGATACGCAGTATTTT. Protein product: CASSVGTGGGSDTQYF.